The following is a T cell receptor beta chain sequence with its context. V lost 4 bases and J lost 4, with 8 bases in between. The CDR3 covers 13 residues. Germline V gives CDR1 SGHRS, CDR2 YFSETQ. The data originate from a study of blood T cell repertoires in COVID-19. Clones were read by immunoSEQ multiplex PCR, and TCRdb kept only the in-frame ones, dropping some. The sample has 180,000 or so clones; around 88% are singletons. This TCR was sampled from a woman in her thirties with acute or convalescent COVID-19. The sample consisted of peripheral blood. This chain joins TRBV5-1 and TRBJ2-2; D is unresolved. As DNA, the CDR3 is TGCGCCAGCAGCCTGTCCTTCACCGGGGAGCTGTTTTTT. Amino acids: CASSLSFTGELFF.